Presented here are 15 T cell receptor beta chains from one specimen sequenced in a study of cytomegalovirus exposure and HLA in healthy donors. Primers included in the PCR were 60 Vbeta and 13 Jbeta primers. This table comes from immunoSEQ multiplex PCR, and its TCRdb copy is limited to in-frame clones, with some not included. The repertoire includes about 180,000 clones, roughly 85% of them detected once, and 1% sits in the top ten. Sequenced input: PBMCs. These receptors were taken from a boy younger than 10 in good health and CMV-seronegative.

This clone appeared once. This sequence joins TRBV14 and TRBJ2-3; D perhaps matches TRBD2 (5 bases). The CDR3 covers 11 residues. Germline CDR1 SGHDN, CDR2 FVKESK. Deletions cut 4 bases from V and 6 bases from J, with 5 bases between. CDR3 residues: CASSPGDTQYF. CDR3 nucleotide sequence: TGTGCCAGCAGCCCGGGGGATACGCAGTATTTT.

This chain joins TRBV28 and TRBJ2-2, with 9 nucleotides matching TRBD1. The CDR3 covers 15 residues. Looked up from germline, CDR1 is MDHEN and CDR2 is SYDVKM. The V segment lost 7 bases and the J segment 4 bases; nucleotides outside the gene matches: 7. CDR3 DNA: TGTGCCAGCACCCGGCACAGGGGGCTCACCGGGGAGCTGTTTTTT. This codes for CASTRHRGLTGELFF. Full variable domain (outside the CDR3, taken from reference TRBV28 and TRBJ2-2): DVKVTQSSRYLVKRTGEKVFLECVQDMDHENMFWYRQDPGLGLRLIYFSYDVKMKEKGDIPEGYSVSREKKERFSLILESASTNQTSMYLCASTRHRGLTGELFFGEGSRLTVL.

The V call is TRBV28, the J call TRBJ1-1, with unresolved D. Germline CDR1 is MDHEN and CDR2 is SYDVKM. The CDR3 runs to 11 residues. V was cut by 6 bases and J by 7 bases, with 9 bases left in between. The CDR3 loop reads CASSDRGEAFF. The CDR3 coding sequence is TGTGCCAGCAGCGACCGGGGTGAAGCTTTCTTT.

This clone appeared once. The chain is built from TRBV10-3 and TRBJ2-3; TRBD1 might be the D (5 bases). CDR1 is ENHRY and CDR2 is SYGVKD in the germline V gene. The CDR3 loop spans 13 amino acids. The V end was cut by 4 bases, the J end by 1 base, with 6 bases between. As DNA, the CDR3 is TGTGCCATCAGTGCACAGGGCACAGATACGCAGTATTTT. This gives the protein CAISAQGTDTQYF.

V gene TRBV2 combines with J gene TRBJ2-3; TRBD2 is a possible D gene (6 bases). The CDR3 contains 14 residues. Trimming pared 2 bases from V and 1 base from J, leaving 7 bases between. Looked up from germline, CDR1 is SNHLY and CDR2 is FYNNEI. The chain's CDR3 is CASSEWGGTDTQYF. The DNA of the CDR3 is TGTGCCAGCAGTGAATGGGGGGGCACAGATACGCAGTATTTT.

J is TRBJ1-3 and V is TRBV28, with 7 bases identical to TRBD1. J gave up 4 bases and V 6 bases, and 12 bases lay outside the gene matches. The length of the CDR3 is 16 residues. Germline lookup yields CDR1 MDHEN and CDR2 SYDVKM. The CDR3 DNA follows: TGTGCCAGCAGGCACCCCTACAGGGGAGGAGGAAACACCATATATTTT. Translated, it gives CASRHPYRGGGNTIYF.

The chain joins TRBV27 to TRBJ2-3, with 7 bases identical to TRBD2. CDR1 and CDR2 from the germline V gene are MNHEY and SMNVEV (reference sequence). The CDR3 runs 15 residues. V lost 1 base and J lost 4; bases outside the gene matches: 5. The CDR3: CASSLWPGGPDTQYF. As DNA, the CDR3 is TGTGCCAGCAGTTTATGGCCGGGAGGCCCAGATACGCAGTATTTT.

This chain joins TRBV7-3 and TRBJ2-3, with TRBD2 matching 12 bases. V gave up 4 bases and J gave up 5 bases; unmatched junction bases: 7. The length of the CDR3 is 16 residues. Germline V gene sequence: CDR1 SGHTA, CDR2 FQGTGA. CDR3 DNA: TGTGCCAGCAGCTCACGGACTAGCGGGACGGTAGATACGCAGTATTTT. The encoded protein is CASSSRTSGTVDTQYF.

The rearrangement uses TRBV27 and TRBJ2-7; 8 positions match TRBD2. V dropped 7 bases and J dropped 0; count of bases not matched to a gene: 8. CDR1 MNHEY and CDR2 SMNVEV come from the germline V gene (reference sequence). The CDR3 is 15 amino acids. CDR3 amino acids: CASKGRGGISYEQYF. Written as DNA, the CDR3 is TGTGCCAGCAAAGGACGGGGGGGGATCTCCTACGAGCAGTACTTC.

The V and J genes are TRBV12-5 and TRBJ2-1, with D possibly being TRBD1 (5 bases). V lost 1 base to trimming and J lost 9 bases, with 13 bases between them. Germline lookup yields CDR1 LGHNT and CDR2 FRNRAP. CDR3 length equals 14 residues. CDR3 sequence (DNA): TGTGCTAGTGGTTTGGAGGTAAGGGGCGCTGAGCAGTTCTTC. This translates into CASGLEVRGAEQFF.

The CDR3 sequence: CASGLLGGLRTDTQYF. CDR3 DNA sequence: TGTGCTAGTGGTCTCCTCGGGGGGCTTCGCACAGATACGCAGTATTTT. The chain carries TRBV12-5 and TRBJ2-3, with a tentative D call TRBD2 (7 bases). Germline V gives CDR1 LGHNT, CDR2 FRNRAP. The CDR3 covers 16 residues. Trimming pared 5 bases from V and 1 base from J, leaving 16 bases between.

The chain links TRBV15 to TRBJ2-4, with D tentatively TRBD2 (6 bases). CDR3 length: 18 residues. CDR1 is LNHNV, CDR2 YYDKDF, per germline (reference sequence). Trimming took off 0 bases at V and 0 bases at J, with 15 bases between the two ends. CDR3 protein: CATSRDDFRGLAKNIQYF. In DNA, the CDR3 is TGTGCCACCAGCAGAGATGATTTCCGGGGACTAGCCAAAAACATTCAGTACTTC.

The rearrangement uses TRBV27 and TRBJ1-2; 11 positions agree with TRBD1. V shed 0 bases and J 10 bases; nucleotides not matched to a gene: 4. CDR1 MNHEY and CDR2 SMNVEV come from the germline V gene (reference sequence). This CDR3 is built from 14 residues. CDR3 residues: CASSLSWTGGPYTF. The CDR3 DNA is TGTGCCAGCAGTTTATCTTGGACAGGGGGCCCCTACACCTTC.

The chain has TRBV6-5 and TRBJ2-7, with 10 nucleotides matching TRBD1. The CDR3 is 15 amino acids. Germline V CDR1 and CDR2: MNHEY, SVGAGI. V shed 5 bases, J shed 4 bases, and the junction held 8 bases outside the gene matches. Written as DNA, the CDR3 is TGTGCCAGCAGTCAGACAACGGGACAGGGGTACGAGCAGTACTTC. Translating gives CASSQTTGQGYEQYF.

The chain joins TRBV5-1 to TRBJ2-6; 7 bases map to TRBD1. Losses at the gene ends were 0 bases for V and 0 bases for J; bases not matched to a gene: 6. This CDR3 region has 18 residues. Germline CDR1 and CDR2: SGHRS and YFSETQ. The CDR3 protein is CASSLATTGTSGANVLTF. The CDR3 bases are TGCGCCAGCAGCTTGGCTACGACAGGGACCTCTGGGGCCAACGTCCTGACTTTC.